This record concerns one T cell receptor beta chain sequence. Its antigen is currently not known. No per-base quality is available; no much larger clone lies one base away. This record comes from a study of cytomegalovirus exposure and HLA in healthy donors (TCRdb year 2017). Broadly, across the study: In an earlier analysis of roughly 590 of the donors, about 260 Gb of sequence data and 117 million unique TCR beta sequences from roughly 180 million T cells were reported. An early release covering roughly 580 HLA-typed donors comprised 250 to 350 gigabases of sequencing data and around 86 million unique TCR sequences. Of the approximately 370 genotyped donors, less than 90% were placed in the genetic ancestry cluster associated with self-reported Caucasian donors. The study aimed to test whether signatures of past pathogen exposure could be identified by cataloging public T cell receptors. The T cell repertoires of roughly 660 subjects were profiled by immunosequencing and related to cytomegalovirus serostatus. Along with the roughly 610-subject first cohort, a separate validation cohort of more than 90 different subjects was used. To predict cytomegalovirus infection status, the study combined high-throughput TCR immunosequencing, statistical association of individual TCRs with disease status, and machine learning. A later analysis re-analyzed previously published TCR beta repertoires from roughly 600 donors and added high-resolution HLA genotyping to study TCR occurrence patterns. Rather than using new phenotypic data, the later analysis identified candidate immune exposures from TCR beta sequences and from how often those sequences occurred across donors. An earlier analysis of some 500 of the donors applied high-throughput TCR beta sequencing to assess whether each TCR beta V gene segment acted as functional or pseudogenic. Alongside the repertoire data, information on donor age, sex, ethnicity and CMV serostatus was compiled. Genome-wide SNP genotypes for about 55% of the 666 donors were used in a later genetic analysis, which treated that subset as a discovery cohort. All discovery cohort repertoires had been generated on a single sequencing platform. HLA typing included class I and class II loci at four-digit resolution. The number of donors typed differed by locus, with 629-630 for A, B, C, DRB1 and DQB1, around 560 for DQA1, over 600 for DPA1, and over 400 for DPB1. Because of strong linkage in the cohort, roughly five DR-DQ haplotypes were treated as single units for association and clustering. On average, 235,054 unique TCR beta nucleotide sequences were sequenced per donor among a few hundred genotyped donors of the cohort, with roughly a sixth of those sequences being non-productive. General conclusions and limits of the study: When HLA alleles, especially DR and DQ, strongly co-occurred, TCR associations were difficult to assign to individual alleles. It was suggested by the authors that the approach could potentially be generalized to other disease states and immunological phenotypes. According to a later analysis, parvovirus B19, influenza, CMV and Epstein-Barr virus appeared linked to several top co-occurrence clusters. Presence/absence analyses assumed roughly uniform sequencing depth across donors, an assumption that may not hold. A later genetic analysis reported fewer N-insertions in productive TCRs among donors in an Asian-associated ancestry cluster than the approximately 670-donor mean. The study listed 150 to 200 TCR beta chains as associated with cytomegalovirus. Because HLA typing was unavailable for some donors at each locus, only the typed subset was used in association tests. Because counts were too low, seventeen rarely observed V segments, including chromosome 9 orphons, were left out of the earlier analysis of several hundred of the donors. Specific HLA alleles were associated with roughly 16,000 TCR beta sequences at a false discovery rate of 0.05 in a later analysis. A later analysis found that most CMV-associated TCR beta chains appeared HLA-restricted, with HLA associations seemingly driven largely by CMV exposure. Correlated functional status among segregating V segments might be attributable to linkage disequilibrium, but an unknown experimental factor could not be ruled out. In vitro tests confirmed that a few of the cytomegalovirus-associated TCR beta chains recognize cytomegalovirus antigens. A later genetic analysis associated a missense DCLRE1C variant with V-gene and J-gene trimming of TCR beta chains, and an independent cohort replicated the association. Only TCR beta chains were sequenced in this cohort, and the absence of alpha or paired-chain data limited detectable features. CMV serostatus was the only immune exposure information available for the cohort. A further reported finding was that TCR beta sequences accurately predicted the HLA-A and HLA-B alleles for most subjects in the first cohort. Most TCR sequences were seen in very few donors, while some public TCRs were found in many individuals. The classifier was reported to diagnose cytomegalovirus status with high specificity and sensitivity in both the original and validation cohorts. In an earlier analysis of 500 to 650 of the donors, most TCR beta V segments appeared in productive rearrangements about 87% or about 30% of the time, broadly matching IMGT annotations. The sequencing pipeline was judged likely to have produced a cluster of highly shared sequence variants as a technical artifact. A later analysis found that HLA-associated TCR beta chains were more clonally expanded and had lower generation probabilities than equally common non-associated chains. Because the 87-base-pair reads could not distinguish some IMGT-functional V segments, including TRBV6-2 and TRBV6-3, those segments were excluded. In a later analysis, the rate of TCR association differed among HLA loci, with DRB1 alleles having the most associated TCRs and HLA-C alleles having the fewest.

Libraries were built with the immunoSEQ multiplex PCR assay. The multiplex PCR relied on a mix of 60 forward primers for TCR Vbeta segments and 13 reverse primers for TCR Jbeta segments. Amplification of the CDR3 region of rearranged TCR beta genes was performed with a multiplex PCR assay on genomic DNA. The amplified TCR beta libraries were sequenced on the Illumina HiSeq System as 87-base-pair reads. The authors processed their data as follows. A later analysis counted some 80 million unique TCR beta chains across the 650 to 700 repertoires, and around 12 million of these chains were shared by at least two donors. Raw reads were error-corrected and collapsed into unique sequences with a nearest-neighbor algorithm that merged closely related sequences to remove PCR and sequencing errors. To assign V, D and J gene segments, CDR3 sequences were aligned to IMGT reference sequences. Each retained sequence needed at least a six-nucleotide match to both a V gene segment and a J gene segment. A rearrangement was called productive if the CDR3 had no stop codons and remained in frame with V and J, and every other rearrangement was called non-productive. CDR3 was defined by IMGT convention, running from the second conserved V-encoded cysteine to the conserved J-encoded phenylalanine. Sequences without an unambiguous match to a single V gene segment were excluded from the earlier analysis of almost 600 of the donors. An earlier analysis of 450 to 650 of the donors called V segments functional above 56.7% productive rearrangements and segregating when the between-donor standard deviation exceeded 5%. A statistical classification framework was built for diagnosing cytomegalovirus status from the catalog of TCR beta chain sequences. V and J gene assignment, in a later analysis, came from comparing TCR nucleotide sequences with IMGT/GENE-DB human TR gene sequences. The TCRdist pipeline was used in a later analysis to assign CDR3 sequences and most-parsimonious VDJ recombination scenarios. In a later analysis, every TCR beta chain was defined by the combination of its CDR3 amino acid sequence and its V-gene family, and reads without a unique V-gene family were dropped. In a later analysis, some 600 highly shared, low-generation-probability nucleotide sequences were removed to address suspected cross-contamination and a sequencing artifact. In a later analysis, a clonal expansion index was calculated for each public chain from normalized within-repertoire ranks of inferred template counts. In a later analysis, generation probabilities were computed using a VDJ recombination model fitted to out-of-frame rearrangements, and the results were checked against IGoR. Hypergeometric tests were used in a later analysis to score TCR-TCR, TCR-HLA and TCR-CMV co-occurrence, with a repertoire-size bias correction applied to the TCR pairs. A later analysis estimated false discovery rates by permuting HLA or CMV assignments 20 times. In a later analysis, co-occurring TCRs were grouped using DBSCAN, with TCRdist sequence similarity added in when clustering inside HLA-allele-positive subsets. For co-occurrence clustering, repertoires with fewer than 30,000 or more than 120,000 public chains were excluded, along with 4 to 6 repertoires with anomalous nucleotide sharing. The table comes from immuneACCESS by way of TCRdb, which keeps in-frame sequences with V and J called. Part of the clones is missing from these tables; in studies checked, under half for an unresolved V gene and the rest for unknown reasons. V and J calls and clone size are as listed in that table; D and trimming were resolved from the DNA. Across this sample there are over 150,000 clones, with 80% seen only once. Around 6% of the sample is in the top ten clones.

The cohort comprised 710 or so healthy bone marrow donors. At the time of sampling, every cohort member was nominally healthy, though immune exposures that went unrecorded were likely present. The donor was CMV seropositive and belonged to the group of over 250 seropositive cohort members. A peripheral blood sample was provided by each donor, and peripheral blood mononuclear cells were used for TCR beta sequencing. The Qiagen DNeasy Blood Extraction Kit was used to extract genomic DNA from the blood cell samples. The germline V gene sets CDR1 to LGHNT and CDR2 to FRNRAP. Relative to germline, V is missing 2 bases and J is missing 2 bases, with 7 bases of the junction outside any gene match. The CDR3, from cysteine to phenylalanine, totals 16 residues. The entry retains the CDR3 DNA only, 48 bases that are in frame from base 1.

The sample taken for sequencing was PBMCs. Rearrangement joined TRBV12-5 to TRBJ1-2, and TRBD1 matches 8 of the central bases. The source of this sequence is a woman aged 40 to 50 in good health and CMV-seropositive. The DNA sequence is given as TGTGCTAGTGGTTTGTCTCCGGGACAGGCAAACTATGGCTACACCTTC. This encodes CASGLSPGQANYGYTF.